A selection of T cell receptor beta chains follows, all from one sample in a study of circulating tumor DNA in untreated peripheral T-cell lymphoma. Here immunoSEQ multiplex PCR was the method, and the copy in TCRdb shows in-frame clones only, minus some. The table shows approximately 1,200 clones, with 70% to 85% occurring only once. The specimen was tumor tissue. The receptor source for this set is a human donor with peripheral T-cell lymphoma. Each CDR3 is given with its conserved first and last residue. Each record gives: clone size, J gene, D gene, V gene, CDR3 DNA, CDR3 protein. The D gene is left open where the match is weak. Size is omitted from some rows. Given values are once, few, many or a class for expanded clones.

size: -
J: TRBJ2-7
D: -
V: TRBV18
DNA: TGTGCCAGCTCACCCATCGACAGAGCAGCCTACTTC
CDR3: CASSPIDRAAYF

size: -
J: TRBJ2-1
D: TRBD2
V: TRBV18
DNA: TGTGCCAGCTCACGAGCACTAGCGGGGGGGCAGAATGAGCAGTTCTTC
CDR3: CASSRALAGGQNEQFF

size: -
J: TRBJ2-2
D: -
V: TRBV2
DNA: TGTGCCAGCAAAGGCCCAAGGCTCGGGGAGCTGTTTTTT
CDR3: CASKGPRLGELFF

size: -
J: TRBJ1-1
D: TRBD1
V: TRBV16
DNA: TGTGCCAGCACCCGGGGCAGGGGGCGCGTTGAAGCTTTCTTT
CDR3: CASTRGRGRVEAFF

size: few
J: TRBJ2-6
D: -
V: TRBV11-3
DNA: TGTGCCAGCAGCTTAGATCTAGCGGAACAGGGGATCTCTGGGGCCAACGTCCTGACTTTC
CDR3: CASSLDLAEQGISGANVLTF

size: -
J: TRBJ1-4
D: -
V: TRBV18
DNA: TGTGCCAGCTCCCCGGGCGTGGGAACTAATGAAAAACTGTTTTTT
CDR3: CASSPGVGTNEKLFF

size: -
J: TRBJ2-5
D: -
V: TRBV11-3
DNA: TGTGCCAGCAGCTTAGTAAGGGGGGGCGGGAAAGAGACCCAGTACTTC
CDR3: CASSLVRGGGKETQYF

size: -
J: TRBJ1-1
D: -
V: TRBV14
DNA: TGTGCCAGCAGCCAGGCAATCATTAGAAAATCCAACACTGAAGCTTTCTTT
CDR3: CASSQAIIRKSNTEAFF

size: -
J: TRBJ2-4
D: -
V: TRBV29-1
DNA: TGCAGCATAACCGGGATACTTCTAGCCAAAAATATTCAGTACTTC
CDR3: CSITGILLAKNIQYF

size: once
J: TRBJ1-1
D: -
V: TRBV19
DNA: TGTGCCAGTAGTACGGAGGAGGGGACTGAAGCTTTCTTT
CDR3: CASSTEEGTEAFF

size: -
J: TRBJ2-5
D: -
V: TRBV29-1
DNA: TGCAGCGTTGGAGGGAAGCAAGAGACCCAGTACTTC
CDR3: CSVGGKQETQYF

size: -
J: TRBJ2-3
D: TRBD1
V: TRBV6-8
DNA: TGTGCCAGCAGTGACAGGGTTAATCAGCCCCAGTATTTT
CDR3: CASSDRVNQPQYF

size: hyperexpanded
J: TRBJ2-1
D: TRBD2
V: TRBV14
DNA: TGTGCCAGCAGCCAAGATTCCGGACTAGTGCAGTTCTTC
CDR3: CASSQDSGLVQFF

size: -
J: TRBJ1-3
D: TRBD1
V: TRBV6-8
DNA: TGTGCCAGCAGGGACAGGAGCTCTGGAAACACCATATATTTT
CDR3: CASRDRSSGNTIYF

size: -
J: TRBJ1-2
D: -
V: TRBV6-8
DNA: TGTGCCAGCAGTTACTCGCAGGGTAACTATGGCTACACCTTC
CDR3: CASSYSQGNYGYTF

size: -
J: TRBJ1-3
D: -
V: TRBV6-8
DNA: TGTGCCAGCAGAGGGGAATATGGAAACACCATATATTTT
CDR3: CASRGEYGNTIYF

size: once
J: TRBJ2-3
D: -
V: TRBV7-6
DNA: TGTGCCAGCAGCTTCCAGGACCTTTACACAGATACGCAGTATTTT
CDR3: CASSFQDLYTDTQYF

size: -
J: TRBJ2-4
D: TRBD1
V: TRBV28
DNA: TGTGCCAGCACCTTACAGGGGGTCAACATTCAGTACTTC
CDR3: CASTLQGVNIQYF

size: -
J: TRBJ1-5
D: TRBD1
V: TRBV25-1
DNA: TGTGCCAGCAGTGGGGGACAGGGTTGGAGTCAGCCCCAGCATTTT
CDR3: CASSGGQGWSQPQHF

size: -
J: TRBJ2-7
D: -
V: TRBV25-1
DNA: TGTGCCAGCAGTGCTCCGGAGGGACGCTACGAGCAGTACTTC
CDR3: CASSAPEGRYEQYF

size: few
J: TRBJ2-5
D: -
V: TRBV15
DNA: TGTGCCACCAGCAGAGATCAGAGGGTGGGGGAGACCCAGTACTTC
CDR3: CATSRDQRVGETQYF

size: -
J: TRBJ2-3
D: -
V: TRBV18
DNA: TGTGCCAGCTCGCTTTCAGGGTCAGATACGCAGTATTTT
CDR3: CASSLSGSDTQYF

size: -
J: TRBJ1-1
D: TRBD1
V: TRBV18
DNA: TGTGCCAGCTACCGGGGACAGGGGGCCGGAATGAACACTGAAGCTTTCTTT
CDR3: CASYRGQGAGMNTEAFF

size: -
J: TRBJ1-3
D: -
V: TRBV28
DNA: TGTGCCAGCAGTTTATTGGGGGGCGCGTACACCATATATTTT
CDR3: CASSLLGGAYTIYF

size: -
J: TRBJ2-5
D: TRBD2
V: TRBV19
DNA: TGTGCCAGCAGGACTAGCGGGGGGATCGGCCAAGAGACCCAGTACTTC
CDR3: CASRTSGGIGQETQYF

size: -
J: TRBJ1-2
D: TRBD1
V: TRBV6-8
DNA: TGTGCCAGCAGGGACAGGGAAGTTCGAGGCTACACCTTC
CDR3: CASRDREVRGYTF